These 10 T cell receptor beta chains came from one sample sequenced in a study of T cell repertoires in cytomegalovirus infection. From the reads, TCRdb called clonotypes with MiXCR, one entry per CDR3 protein. The repertoire includes more than 75,000 distinct CDR3 sequences, about 31% of them detected once, and 65% to 75% sits in the top ten. No cognate antigen is known for these TCRs. Sequences were derived from CD8+ T cells from cultured PBMCs, sampled from culture after CMV antigen stimulation. These receptors originate from a human donor in good health (CMV status not recorded). Some clones in this sample may be carry-over from other donors' samples.

The chain combines TRBV12-3 or TRBV12-4 with TRBJ1-2; 8 bases are shared with TRBD1. After removal of 6 bases from V and 6 bases from J, the junction contained 12 bases not matched to a gene. This CDR3 spans 15 amino acids. The CDR3 region has the DNA TGTGCCAGCAGCTTCGCCTATACAGGGGGAGATGGCTACACCTTC. It specifies CASSFAYTGGDGYTF.

J is TRBJ2-5 and V is TRBV11-2; D perhaps matches TRBD1 (5 bases). This CDR3 is 15 amino acids long. V was pared by 1 base and J by 3 bases, with 12 bases between. Germline V gene lookup returns CDR1 SGHAT and CDR2 FQNNGV. The CDR3 DNA is TGTGCCAGCAGCTTAGTAGTGGGGCGGAAAGAGACCCAGTACTTC. Residues: CASSLVVGRKETQYF. The full variable domain, completed using reference TRBV11-2 and TRBJ2-5, is EAGVAQSPRYKIIEKRQSVAFWCNPISGHATLYWYQQILGQGPKLLIQFQNNGVVDDSQLPKDRFSAERLKGVDSTLKIQPAKLEDSAVYLCASSLVVGRKETQYFGPGTRLLVL.

A few counts support this clonotype. A much larger clone differs by one base, so this may be a read error. The rearrangement links TRBV6-5 to TRBJ1-2, with 7 bases identical to TRBD1. Germline CDR1 reads MNHEY; CDR2 reads SVGAGI. This CDR3 region has 13 residues. The trim removed 6 bases at V and 2 bases at J, leaving 3 bases unmatched. The CDR3 loop is CASSPGQNYGYTF. The DNA for the CDR3 is TGTGCCAGCAGCCCGGGACAGAACTATGGCTACACCTTC.

This clonotype was observed a few times. This chain connects TRBV5-1 to TRBJ2-2, with D unclear. From germline, CDR1 is SGHRS and CDR2 YFSETQ. This CDR3 is 16 amino acids long. With 0 bases removed from V and 0 bases from J, the gap between germline ends came to 9 bases. Here the CDR3 DNA reads TGCGCCAGCAGCTTGGTTAGGGTGACGAACACCGGGGAGCTGTTTTTT. Protein: CASSLVRVTNTGELFF.

Only a few counts were recorded for this clonotype. The rearrangement joins TRBV20-1 to TRBJ2-7; D possibly matches TRBD1 or TRBD2 (5 bases each). Trimming shortened V by 3 bases and J by 5 bases, and 17 bases separated the two germline ends. This CDR3 region has 14 residues. Germline CDR1 and CDR2: DFQATT and SNEGSKA (reference sequence). In DNA form, the CDR3 reads TGCAGTGCTAGCGGGGCCATCGTAACGGACGAGCAGTACTTC. Translating gives CSASGAIVTDEQYF.

The gene calls are TRBV5-1 and TRBJ2-1, with TRBD2 identical over 10 bases. Germline-derived CDR1 and CDR2 are SGHRS and YFSETQ. This CDR3 contains 14 residues. V dropped 7 bases and J dropped 8; count of bases not matched to a gene: 9. CDR3 nucleotides: TGCGCCAGCTTCAGCGGGGGGGTTCGCGATGAGCAGTTCTTC. Encoded protein: CASFSGGVRDEQFF. Looking up the rest from reference TRBV5-1 and TRBJ2-1 gives the full variable domain: KAGVTQTPRYLIKTRGQQVTLSCSPISGHRSVSWYQQTPGQGLQFLFEYFSETQRNKGNFPGRFSGRQFSNSRSEMNVSTLELGDSALYLCASFSGGVRDEQFFGPGTRLTVL.

V is TRBV19 and J is TRBJ2-3, with a tentative D call TRBD2 (5 bases). The CDR3 loop spans 13 amino acids. CDR1 and CDR2 from the germline V gene are LNHDA and SQIVND (reference sequence). V was cut by 6 bases and J by 2 bases, with 9 bases left in between. The CDR3 nucleotides read TGTGCCAGTAGCCAGACTAACACAGATACGCAGTATTTT. Its translation is CASSQTNTDTQYF. Complete variable domain (other parts from reference TRBV19 and TRBJ2-3): DGGITQSPKYLFRKEGQNVTLSCEQNLNHDAMYWYRQDPGQGLRLIYYSQIVNDFQKGDIAEGYSVSREKKESFPLTVTSAQKNPTAFYLCASSQTNTDTQYFGPGTRLTVL.

J is TRBJ2-3 and V is TRBV12-3 or TRBV12-4, with D unclear. The V end lost 1 base, the J end lost 13 bases, and 9 bases lay between the germline ends. There are 11 residues in the CDR3. CDR3 sequence (DNA): TGTGCCAGCAGTTTAGGGATAGAGAAGTATTTT. Protein: CASSLGIEKYF.

This clonotype was seen more than once but under ten times. The V gene is TRBV7-6, the J gene TRBJ2-7, with unresolved D. The V end was cut by 4 bases, the J end by 1 base, with 8 bases between. Germline values: CDR1 SGHVS, CDR2 FNYEAQ. The CDR3 covers 13 residues. For the CDR3, the DNA is TGTGCCAGCAGCTCAGACGGATCCTACGAGCAGTACTTC. Translating gives CASSSDGSYEQYF.

The V gene is TRBV19, the J gene TRBJ1-2; D might be TRBD1 (5 bases). CDR3 size: 14 residues. The germline CDR1 and CDR2 sequences are LNHDA and SQIVND (reference sequence). In DNA, the CDR3 is TGTGACAGCCGGGCGACAGAGGAGGCCTATGGCTACACCTTC. Amino acids: CDSRATEEAYGYTF.